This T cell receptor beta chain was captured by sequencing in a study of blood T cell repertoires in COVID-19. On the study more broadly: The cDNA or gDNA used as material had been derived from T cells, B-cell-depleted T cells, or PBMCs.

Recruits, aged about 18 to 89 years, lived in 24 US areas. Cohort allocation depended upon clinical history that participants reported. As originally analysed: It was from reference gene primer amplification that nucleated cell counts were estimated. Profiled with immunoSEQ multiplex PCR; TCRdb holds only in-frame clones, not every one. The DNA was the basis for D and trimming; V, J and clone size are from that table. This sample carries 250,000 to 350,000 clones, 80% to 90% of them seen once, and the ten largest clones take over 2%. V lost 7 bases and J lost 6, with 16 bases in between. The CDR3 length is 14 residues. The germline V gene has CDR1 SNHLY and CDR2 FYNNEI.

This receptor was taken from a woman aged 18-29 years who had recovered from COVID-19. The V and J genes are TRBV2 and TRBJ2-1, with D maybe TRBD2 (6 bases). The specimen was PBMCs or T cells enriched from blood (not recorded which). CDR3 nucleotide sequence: TGTGCCAGCAAGGACGGGGGAGAGCCCAATGAGCAGTTCTTC. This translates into CASKDGGEPNEQFF.